This TCR beta chain derives from a study of cytomegalovirus exposure and HLA in healthy donors. Findings of the study overall: Most TCRs appeared rarely, but some public TCRs recurred in many donors.

A word on this clone: Its antigen is as yet unknown.

Profiled with immunoSEQ multiplex PCR; TCRdb holds only in-frame clones, not every one. There are hundreds of thousands of clones in the sample; roughly 87% occur only once, and 12% lies in the top ten. The TCR sequence derives from a man younger than 30 in good health and CMV-seropositive. The specimen sequenced was PBMCs.

The CDR3 DNA follows: TGCGCCAGCAGTCAATCGTTGCGTACTAGCGGGTTCGGGGATGAGCAGTTCTTC. Protein sequence: CASSQSLRTSGFGDEQFF. The chain is built from TRBV23-1 and TRBJ2-1; 9 nucleotides match TRBD2. TRBV23-1 belongs to the ORF category, with a function that is uncertain. V was pared by 0 bases and J by 8 bases, with 14 bases of the junction left unmatched. The CDR3 runs to 18 residues.